This T cell receptor (beta chain) stems from a study of T-cell memory formation after mild COVID-19. Findings and caveats of the study: Nothing confirmed that second-wave clones peaking on day 37 were specific for SARS-CoV-2.

Constant-segment-primed 5'RACE gave TCR alpha and TCR beta cDNA libraries with sample barcodes and UMIs. TCRdb re-derived calls from the 5' RACE reads in MiXCR, one entry per CDR3 protein. The table shows fewer than 650,000 distinct CDR3 sequences, with roughly 17% occurring only once. Comments on this clonotype: Antigen specificity is unknown.

Germline loops: CDR1 SGDLS, CDR2 YYNGEE. The CDR3 has 16 amino acids. J gave up 4 bases and V 1 base, and 3 bases lay outside the gene matches. This clonotype was sampled from an adult woman who had mild COVID-19 (a few samples of this study predate the infection). Cell type and time point are not known. The chain carries TRBV9 and TRBJ2-2, with 11 bases aligning to TRBD2. The sample taken for sequencing was PBMCs or a T cell subset sorted from them (not recorded which). DNA of the CDR3: TGTGCCAGCAGCGTAACTAGCGGGAGTCCCACCGGGGAGCTGTTTTTT. This translates into CASSVTSGSPTGELFF.